This T cell receptor (beta chain) was sequenced in a study of T cell repertoires in cytomegalovirus infection. Study context: Signatures in public TCR beta sequences pointed to both CMV infection and matching HLA type.

TCRdb recomputed calls from the reads with MiXCR, one row per CDR3 protein. The sample has about 450,000 distinct CDR3 sequences; under 40% are singletons. Trimming removed 1 base at V and 0 bases at J, with 13 bases between. Germline V lookup: CDR1 MGHRA, CDR2 YSYEKL. This CDR3 region has 17 residues. Sequenced: PBMCs. This sequence joins TRBV4-1 and TRBJ1-5; possibly TRBD1 for D (6 bases). The sequence was collected from a human donor in good health (CMV status not recorded). Some clones in this sample may be carry-over from other donors' samples. CDR3 sequence: CASSQGGHTNSNQPQHF. The CDR3 nucleotides read TGCGCCAGCAGCCAAGGGGGGCATACCAATAGCAATCAGCCCCAGCATTTT.